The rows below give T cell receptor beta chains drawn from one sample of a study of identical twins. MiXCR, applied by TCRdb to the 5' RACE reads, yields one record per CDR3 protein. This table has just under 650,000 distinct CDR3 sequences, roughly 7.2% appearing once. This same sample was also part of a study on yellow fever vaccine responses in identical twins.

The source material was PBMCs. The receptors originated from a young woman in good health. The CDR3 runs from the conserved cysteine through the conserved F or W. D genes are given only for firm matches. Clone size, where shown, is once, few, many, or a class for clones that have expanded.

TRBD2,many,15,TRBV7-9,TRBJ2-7,CASSLGTSVAYEQYF,TGTGCCAGCAGCTTAGGGACTAGCGTCGCCTACGAGCAGTACTTC
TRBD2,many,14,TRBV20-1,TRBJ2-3,CSARSGGSTDTQYF,TGCAGTGCTAGAAGCGGGGGATCCACAGATACGCAGTATTTT
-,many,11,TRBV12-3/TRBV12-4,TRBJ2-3,CASGPLAAKYF,TGTGCCAGCGGCCCGTTAGCGGCCAAGTATTTT
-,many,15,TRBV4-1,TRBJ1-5,CASSHEDRDQLAQHF,TGCGCCAGCAGCCATGAGGACCGGGACCAATTGGCCCAGCATTTT
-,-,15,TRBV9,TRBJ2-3,CASSVGGTDTDTQYF,TGTGCCAGCAGCGTAGGGGGTACCGACACAGATACGCAGTATTTT
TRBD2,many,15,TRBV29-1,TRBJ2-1,CSVEGLAGSYNEQFF,TGCAGCGTTGAGGGTTTAGCGGGATCCTACAATGAGCAGTTCTTC
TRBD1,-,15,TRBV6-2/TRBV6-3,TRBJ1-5,CASSRQGLSNQPQHF,TGTGCCAGCAGTAGACAGGGGCTGAGCAATCAGCCCCAGCATTTT
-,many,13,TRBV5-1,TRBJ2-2,CASSSGQTGELFF,TGCGCCAGCAGCTCTGGACAAACCGGGGAGCTGTTTTTT
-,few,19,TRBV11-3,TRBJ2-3,CASSLPHVGPTTLKDTQYF,TGTGCCAGCAGCCTCCCCCATGTGGGACCCACCACTTTAAAAGATACGCAGTATTTT
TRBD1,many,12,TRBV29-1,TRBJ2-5,CSVGTGTGTQYF,TGCAGCGTCGGGACAGGGACGGGGACCCAGTACTTC
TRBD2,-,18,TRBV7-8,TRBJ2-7,CASSLAGTSGSRSYEQYF,TGTGCCAGCAGCTTAGCCGGGACTAGCGGGAGCCGCTCCTACGAGCAGTACTTC
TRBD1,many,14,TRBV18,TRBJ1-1,CASSASGGGTEAFF,TGTGCCAGCTCAGCCTCAGGGGGGGGCACTGAAGCTTTCTTT
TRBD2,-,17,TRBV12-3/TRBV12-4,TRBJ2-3,CASSFRASGSVADTQYF,TGTGCCAGCAGTTTTCGGGCTAGCGGGAGTGTAGCAGATACGCAGTATTTT
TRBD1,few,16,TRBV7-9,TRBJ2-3,CAGSSNRGLMGDTQYF,TGTGCCGGCAGCTCTAACAGGGGGCTGATGGGAGATACGCAGTATTTT
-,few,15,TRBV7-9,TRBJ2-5,CASSLVVSPQETQYF,TGTGCCAGCAGCTTAGTCGTTAGCCCTCAAGAGACCCAGTACTTC
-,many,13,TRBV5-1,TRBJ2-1,CASSLRLVDEQFF,TGCGCCAGCAGCTTGCGCCTAGTTGATGAGCAGTTCTTC
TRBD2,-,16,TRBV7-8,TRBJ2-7,CASSLRLAGPSYEQYF,TGTGCCAGCAGCTTAAGACTAGCGGGGCCCTCCTACGAGCAGTACTTC
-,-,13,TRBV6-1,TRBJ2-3,CASREPLTDTQYF,TGTGCCAGCCGCGAACCTCTCACAGATACGCAGTATTTT
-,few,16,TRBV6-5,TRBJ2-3,CASSYSGTPSTDTQYF,TGTGCCAGCAGTTACTCGGGGACACCTAGCACAGATACGCAGTATTTT
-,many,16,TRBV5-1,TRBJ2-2,CASSPFGQGNTGELFF,TGCGCCAGCAGCCCATTTGGGCAGGGGAACACCGGGGAGCTGTTTTTT
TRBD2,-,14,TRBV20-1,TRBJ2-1,CSARSSGRVNEQFF,TGCAGTGCTAGGTCTAGCGGGAGGGTCAATGAGCAGTTCTTC
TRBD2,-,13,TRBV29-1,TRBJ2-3,CSGTERGGDTQYF,TGCAGCGGAACTGAGCGGGGCGGAGATACGCAGTATTTT
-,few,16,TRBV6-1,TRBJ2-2,CASKKRPGPYTGELFF,TGTGCCAGCAAAAAACGTCCGGGACCCTACACCGGGGAGCTGTTTTTT
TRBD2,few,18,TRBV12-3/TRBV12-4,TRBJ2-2,CASSAGRTSGRNTGELFF,TGTGCCAGCAGTGCTGGGAGGACTAGCGGGAGGAACACCGGGGAGCTGTTTTTT
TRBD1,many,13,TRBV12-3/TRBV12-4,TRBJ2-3,CASSFSDRVSQYF,TGTGCCAGCAGTTTTTCCGACAGGGTATCGCAGTATTTT
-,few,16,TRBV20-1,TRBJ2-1,CSALLNRDGRFHEQFF,TGCAGTGCTCTCCTTAACCGGGACGGACGTTTTCATGAGCAGTTCTTC
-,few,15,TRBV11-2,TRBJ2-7,CASSPRFSVNYEQYF,TGTGCCAGCAGCCCCCGTTTTAGCGTAAACTACGAGCAGTACTTC
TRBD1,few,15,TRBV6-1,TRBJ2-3,CASTPGQGRPDTQYF,TGTGCCAGCACCCCGGGACAGGGGCGACCAGATACGCAGTATTTT
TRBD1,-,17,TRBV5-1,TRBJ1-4,CASSPQPQTGADEKLFF,TGCGCCAGCAGCCCACAGCCACAGACAGGGGCGGATGAAAAACTGTTTTTT
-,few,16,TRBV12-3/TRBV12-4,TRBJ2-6,CASSPNWGSGANVLTF,TGTGCCAGCAGCCCCAATTGGGGCTCTGGGGCCAACGTCCTGACTTTC
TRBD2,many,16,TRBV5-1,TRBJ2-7,CASSLEPSGRFYEQYF,TGCGCCAGCAGCTTGGAGCCTAGCGGGAGGTTTTACGAGCAGTACTTC
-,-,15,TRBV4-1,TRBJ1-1,CASSQGVGSGTEAFF,TGCGCCAGCAGCCAAGGGGTGGGCAGCGGCACTGAAGCTTTCTTT
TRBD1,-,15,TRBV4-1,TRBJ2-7,CASSQGGGPFYEQYF,TGCGCCAGCAGCCAAGGAGGGGGCCCCTTCTACGAGCAGTACTTC
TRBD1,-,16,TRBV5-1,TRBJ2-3,CASSLGDREGTDTQYF,TGCGCCAGCAGCTTGGGGGACAGGGAGGGCACAGATACGCAGTATTTT
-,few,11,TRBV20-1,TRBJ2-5,CSALQGETQYF,TGCAGTGCGCTTCAAGGAGAGACCCAGTACTTC
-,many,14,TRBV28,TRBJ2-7,CATLEASATYEQYF,TGTGCCACCCTGGAGGCTAGCGCGACCTACGAGCAGTACTTC
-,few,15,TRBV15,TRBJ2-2,CATSREPANTGELFF,TGTGCCACCAGCAGAGAACCCGCGAACACCGGGGAGCTGTTTTTT
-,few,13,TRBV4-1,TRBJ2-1,CASSHDGGLEQFF,TGCGCCAGCAGCCACGATGGGGGGTTGGAGCAGTTCTTC
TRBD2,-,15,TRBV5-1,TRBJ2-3,CASSRLAGATDTQYF,TGCGCCAGCAGCCGACTAGCGGGAGCCACAGATACGCAGTATTTT
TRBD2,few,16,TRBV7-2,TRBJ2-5,CASSHWSSGWQETQYF,TGTGCCAGCAGCCACTGGTCTAGCGGGTGGCAAGAGACCCAGTACTTC
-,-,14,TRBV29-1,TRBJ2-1,CSVQVFFSYNEQFF,TGCAGCGTCCAAGTCTTTTTCTCCTACAATGAGCAGTTCTTC
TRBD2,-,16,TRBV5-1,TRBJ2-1,CASSSSGLALYNEQFF,TGCGCCAGCAGCTCCTCGGGACTAGCGCTTTACAATGAGCAGTTCTTC
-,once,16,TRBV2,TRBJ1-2,CASSESVGPGSYGYTF,TGTGCCAGCAGTGAATCGGTAGGACCAGGATCCTATGGCTACACCTTC
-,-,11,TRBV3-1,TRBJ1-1,CASSQDGSAFF,TGTGCCAGCAGCCAAGATGGATCAGCTTTCTTT
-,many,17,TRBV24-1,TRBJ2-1,CATSDRRRGAGYNEQFF,TGTGCCACCAGTGACCGAAGAAGAGGGGCCGGGTACAATGAGCAGTTCTTC